This record concerns one T cell receptor (beta chain) sequence. These data belong to a study of cytomegalovirus exposure and HLA in healthy donors. The CDR3 is 15 amino acids. V gave up 3 bases and J gave up 4 bases, with 15 bases separating them. Germline lookup yields CDR1 MNHEY and CDR2 SMNVEV (reference sequence). The PCR made use of 60 Vbeta and 13 Jbeta primers. This table comes from immunoSEQ multiplex PCR, and its TCRdb copy is limited to in-frame clones, with some not included. This table holds 84,000 or so clones, around two thirds found once. The receptor was isolated from a woman aged 25 to 45 in good health and CMV-seropositive. The J gene is TRBJ1-1, the V gene TRBV27; D is unresolved. The sample taken for sequencing was PBMCs. CDR3 residues: CASSLGFGKATEAFF. CDR3 bases: TGTGCCAGCAGTTTGGGCTTCGGGAAGGCCACTGAAGCTTTCTTT.